This T cell receptor (beta chain) was captured in a study of T cells in localized non-small cell lung cancer. The CDR3 sequence is 18 residues long. The V end was cut by 6 bases, the J end by 5 bases, with 26 bases between. Germline loops: CDR1 MNHGY, CDR2 SAAAGT. About this clone: Its antigen is not known.

Sequencing used immunoSEQ multiplex PCR; TCRdb keeps in-frame clones, though not all of them. The sample has 830 or so clones, less than 25% seen once. Study-wide findings and caveats: Paired adjacent lung recovered a median approximately 57 of the top 100 tumor clones.

The sequences come from lung tumor tissue, collected before any cancer treatment. This chain connects TRBV6-8 to TRBJ2-1; TRBD1 might be the D (6 bases). The sequence derives from a female donor of 60 years or more with stage II squamous cell lung carcinoma. Here the CDR3 DNA reads TGTGCCAGCAGCCAAGGGCACAGGGTAGGATCCCTCCACAATGAGCAGTTCTTC. Protein: CASSQGHRVGSLHNEQFF.